A single sample is the source of the 4 T cell receptor beta chains below, sequenced in a study of Ad26.COV2.S vaccination and SARS-CoV-2 variants. Profiling relied on immunoSEQ multiplex PCR, and the TCRdb table lists in-frame clones only, not all of them. Of a few hundred thousand clones listed, roughly 85% are singletons. Treatment noted: 15 to 20 received Ad26.COV2.S at low or high dose, single or two shots; roughly five received placebo; per-sample allocation not given. Vaccine and placebo recipients were sampled on day 63 after the first injection. The sample consisted of peripheral blood, taken in a trial of Ad26.COV2.S vaccine versus placebo. These receptors came from a person aged 18-60 years who received the Ad26.COV2.S COVID-19 vaccine or a placebo.

V is TRBV19 and J is TRBJ1-5; D gene unclear. V was trimmed by 7 bases and J by 4 bases, leaving 11 bases between them. The CDR3 spans 13 residues. Germline CDR1 reads LNHDA; CDR2 reads SQIVND (reference sequence). CDR3 loop: CASTDRSNQPQHF. The CDR3 DNA is TGTGCCAGTACGGACCGTTCAAATCAGCCCCAGCATTTT.

The chain joins TRBV28 to TRBJ2-7; 8 bases are a match to TRBD1. CDR1 MDHEN and CDR2 SYDVKM come from the germline V gene. Trimming at V came to 4 bases and at J to 5 bases, leaving 13 bases not matched to a gene. This CDR3 has 16 residues. DNA of the CDR3: TGTGCCAGCAGTTATGGCCCCGACAGGGGTAAGGACGAGCAGTACTTC. Residues: CASSYGPDRGKDEQYF.

The chain joins TRBV6-2 or TRBV6-3 to TRBJ2-3; D is perhaps TRBD2 (5 bases). V was shortened by 2 bases and J by 4 bases, with 13 bases between the two germline ends. The CDR3 runs to 15 residues. CDR1 MNHEY and CDR2 SVGEGT come from the germline V gene. CDR3 residues: CASSYILRVADTQYF. CDR3 bases: TGTGCCAGCAGTTACATATTGAGGGTCGCAGATACGCAGTATTTT.

V usage is TRBV28 and J usage is TRBJ2-1, with a tentative D call TRBD2 (6 bases). The CDR3 has 17 residues. V was trimmed by 5 bases and J by 7 bases, leaving 24 bases between them. CDR1 and CDR2 (germline): MDHEN, SYDVKM. CDR3 in DNA: TGTGCCAGCAGTCTGTTTAGAGGCGGGACTCTTTTTAATGAGCAGTTCTTC. Protein: CASSLFRGGTLFNEQFF.